These 10 T cell receptor beta chains share one sample of origin, sequenced in a study of T cells in Graves' hyperthyroidism and ophthalmopathy. RNA transcripts gave rise to amplified TCR beta CDR3 regions. HTBI primers were employed in a first-round RT-PCR of the TCR CDR3. TCRdb reprocessed the multiplex PCR reads via MiXCR and lists one record per CDR3 protein. The profile shows over 200,000 distinct CDR3 sequences, 13% to 15% of them singletons. Sequences were obtained from blood. These receptors all stem from a woman aged 40 to 55 with Graves' hyperthyroidism that later progressed to Graves' ophthalmopathy.

This clonotype turned up a few times. This could be a read error, since a much larger clone is one nucleotide away. The chain is built from TRBV5-1 and TRBJ2-1; no definite D call. Trimming stripped 2 bases from V and 10 bases from J, with 16 bases between. Germline V CDR1 and CDR2: SGHRS, YFSETQ. The CDR3 sequence is 14 residues long. CDR3 sequence: CASSFSEFGYEQFF. The CDR3 coding sequence is TGCGCCAGCAGCTTTTCAGAATTCGGCTACGAGCAGTTCTTC.

This clonotype was detected a few times. This chain connects TRBV7-9 to TRBJ1-2, with D perhaps TRBD1 (5 bases). Germline-derived CDR1 and CDR2 are SEHNR and FQNEAQ (reference sequence). The CDR3 is made up of 15 amino acids. The V gene lost 5 bases and the J gene lost 4 bases, with 17 bases spanning the gap. In nucleotides, the CDR3 is TGTGCCAGCAGCCCACTCAAGGGGATGGGCTATGGCTACACCTTC. Translated: CASSPLKGMGYGYTF.

This clonotype was seen ten or more times. The chain joins TRBV5-8 to TRBJ2-6; D uncertain. Trimming took 4 bases from V and 0 from J, leaving 14 bases between them. The CDR3 runs to 17 residues. Per the germline V gene, CDR1 is SGHTS and CDR2 is YDEGEE. This CDR3 is CASSPGYPLSGANVLTF. The CDR3, as DNA: TGTGCCAGCAGCCCAGGCTACCCACTCTCTGGGGCCAACGTCCTGACTTTC. Using reference TRBV5-8 and TRBJ2-6 for the parts outside the CDR3, the full variable domain is EAGVTQSPTHLIKTRGQQATLRCSPISGHTSVYWYQQALGLGLQFLLWYDEGEERNRGNFPPRFSGRQFPNYSSELNVNALELEDSALYLCASSPGYPLSGANVLTFGAGSRLTVL.

Comment on this clonotype: No conserved phenylalanine or tryptophan ends this CDR3, so it is likely a read error. V is TRBV27 and J is TRBJ2-1; no clear D gene. V lost 8 bases to trimming and J lost 3 bases, with 20 bases between them. Germline V gene data show CDR1 as MNHEY and CDR2 as SMNVEV (reference sequence). CDR3 length equals 16 residues. As DNA, the CDR3 is TGTGCCAGCGGCGAACACCCGTCGGATAGCTACAATGAGCAGTTCTCC. Its translation is CASGEHPSDSYNEQFS.

The sample holds many counts of this clonotype. The chain has TRBV3-1 and TRBJ1-5; D uncertain. The length of the CDR3 is 14 residues. V was clipped by 1 base and J by 6 bases, with 10 bases between them. Per germline, CDR1 LGHDT and CDR2 YNNKEL (reference sequence). The CDR3 DNA reads as TGTGCCAGCAGCCAAGGTCTCGCGGTTCAGCCCCAGCATTTT. As protein: CASSQGLAVQPQHF.

This clonotype came up many times. The gene calls are TRBV11-2 and TRBJ2-7; 7 bases line up with TRBD2. Germline V gene lookup returns CDR1 SGHAT and CDR2 FQNNGV. Trimming took 8 bases from V and 2 from J; bases not matched to a gene: 9. The CDR3 covers 14 residues. The CDR3 protein is CASLGGGNPYEQYF. DNA of the CDR3: TGTGCCAGCTTGGGGGGGGGAAACCCCTACGAGCAGTACTTC. The whole variable domain, remainder taken from reference TRBV11-2 and TRBJ2-7, is EAGVAQSPRYKIIEKRQSVAFWCNPISGHATLYWYQQILGQGPKLLIQFQNNGVVDDSQLPKDRFSAERLKGVDSTLKIQPAKLEDSAVYLCASLGGGNPYEQYFGPGTRLTVT.

This clonotype has ten or more counts. V gene TRBV11-2 combines with J gene TRBJ2-7; 9 bases fit TRBD2. This CDR3 region has 17 residues. The V gene end was trimmed by 4 bases and the J gene end by 0 bases; junction bases not matched to a gene: 10. Germline loops: CDR1 SGHAT, CDR2 FQNNGV. The CDR3 sequence: CASSYRTSALVSYEQYF. The DNA for the CDR3 is TGTGCCAGCAGCTATAGGACTAGCGCGTTAGTCTCCTACGAGCAGTACTTC.

Many counts were recorded for this clonotype. The V and J genes are TRBV7-2 and TRBJ2-1; D possibly corresponds to TRBD2 (5 bases). CDR3 length equals 15 residues. Trimming stripped 6 bases from V and 0 bases from J, with 12 bases between. Germline CDR1 is SGHTA and CDR2 is FQGNSA. The CDR3 bases are TGTGCCAGCAGTCATAGACTATTCTCCTACAATGAGCAGTTCTTC. This encodes CASSHRLFSYNEQFF.

This clonotype occurred many times. The J gene is TRBJ1-6, the V gene TRBV2; D might be TRBD1 (6 bases). V lost 5 bases, J lost 9 bases, and 8 bases lay in between. Germline V gives CDR1 SNHLY, CDR2 FYNNEI. The CDR3 has 12 residues. In DNA, the CDR3 is TGTGCCAGCAGTAAACAGGGTTCACCCCTCCACTTT. Amino acids: CASSKQGSPLHF.

This clonotype was observed a single time. Germline and junction disagree at one end, which may indicate a read error. The chain employs TRBV2 and TRBJ2-2; the D gene is possibly TRBD2 (6 bases). There are 13 residues in the CDR3. Germline CDR1 and CDR2: SNHLY and FYNNEI. The CDR3: CATSGVGSGEVFF. DNA for the CDR3: TGTGCCACCAGTGGGGTAGGGTCCGGGGAGGTGTTTTTT.